This T cell receptor (beta chain) was sequenced during a study of T cell responses to AZD1222 COVID-19 vaccine. Study information: Second doses that came at about 4 or about 12 weeks were put together.

Method: immunoSEQ multiplex PCR; TCRdb's copy keeps in-frame clones and lacks some. The data show fewer than 250,000 clones, with around 92% seen just once and 1% to 1.5% held by the top ten. Looked up from germline, CDR1 is KGHDR and CDR2 is SFDVKD. The CDR3 length is 13 residues. As to this clone: Its specificity is not known. An end of the junction differs from the germline gene, which may be a read error.

Overall study findings and caveats: Increases in Spike-specific TCR breadth and depth were seen after two AZD1222 doses. Sampling that yielded the repertoires occurred only after the peak T cell response. Regions 160-218 and 743-854 held dominance among vaccine-associated CD4 TCRs, which spanned spike.

The TCR comes from an adult in good health. The chain recombines TRBV24-1 with TRBJ2-1; D is unresolved. This sample comprised peripheral blood, obtained on day 0 of AZD1222 vaccination. The CDR3 DNA follows: TGTGCCACCAGTGAAAATGCCCACAATGGGCAGTTCTTC. Translating it yields CATSENAHNGQFF.